This passage covers 23 T cell receptor beta chains from one sample sequenced in a study of T cell responses to AZD1222 COVID-19 vaccine (dated by TCRdb to about 2021). Libraries were constructed by the immunoSEQ multiplex PCR assay. TCRdb obtained this table from immuneACCESS and retained in-frame rearrangements with V and J assigned. These tables miss some clones; where compared with another copy, unresolved V genes account for less than half of the shortfall, and the remainder is unexplained. Counted in this sample were around 15,000 clones; over 60% of them appeared once. The ten largest clones take up approximately 14% of the sample. The time point label on this specimen signifies: about 28 days (+/-7) after the second vaccine dose. This specimen consisted of peripheral blood, obtained 28 days after the second AZD1222 dose. These receptors all come from an adult who received the AZD1222 COVID-19 vaccine.

The CDR3 loop is CASSLAGRGSIYEQYF. For the CDR3, the DNA is TGTGCCAGCAGCTTAGCGGGCAGGGGGTCGATCTACGAGCAGTACTTC. The V call is TRBV7-6, the J call TRBJ2-7; 7 bases align to TRBD1. The CDR3 has 16 residues. The V gene's germline CDR1 is SGHVS and CDR2 FNYEAQ. Unmatched junction bases numbered 8, after V lost 0 bases and J lost 3 bases.

The table lists this clone with a count of one. The rearrangement links TRBV6-2 or TRBV6-3 to TRBJ1-2, with 10 bases lining up with TRBD1. The CDR3 is 15 residues long. The V segment lost 6 bases and the J segment 6 bases; nucleotides outside the gene matches: 10. The V gene's germline CDR1 is MNHEY and CDR2 SVGEGT. Here the CDR3 reads CASSSGTGTGDGYTF. The CDR3 DNA sequence: TGTGCCAGCAGCTCCGGGACCGGGACAGGGGATGGCTACACCTTC.

The CDR3 nucleotides read TGTGCCAGCAGCCTTGGGCTAGCGAACACCGGGGAGCTGTTTTTT. It yields the protein CASSLGLANTGELFF. The rearrangement links TRBV3-1 (or the pseudogene TRBV3-2) to TRBJ2-2; D call uncertain. Germline CDR1 and CDR2: LGHDT and YNNKEL (reference sequence). Trimming left V 4 bases short and J 0 bases short, with 9 bases between. The CDR3 extends over 15 amino acids.

This chain connects TRBV11-1 to TRBJ1-1; the D is unclear. The CDR3 consists of 13 residues. V lost 7 bases and J 7 bases, leaving 16 bases between the germline ends. Per the germline V gene, CDR1 is SGHAT and CDR2 is FQDESV (reference sequence). CDR3 sequence: CASKTSRSYEAFF. The CDR3 DNA follows: TGTGCCAGCAAGACGTCGCGGTCTTATGAAGCTTTCTTT.

The V call is TRBV4-2, the J call TRBJ1-5; D is unclear. CDR3 length equals 17 residues. Trimming took off 0 bases at V and 0 bases at J, with 12 bases between the two ends. Germline CDR1 is LGHNA and CDR2 is YNFKEQ. The CDR3, as DNA: TGTGCCAGCAGCCAAGATGTTAACGCGAATAGCAATCAGCCCCAGCATTTT. Translated, it gives CASSQDVNANSNQPQHF.

The genes are TRBV14 and TRBJ2-6; D is ambiguous. The V end was cut by 1 base, the J end by 0 bases, with 10 bases between. The CDR3 is made up of 17 amino acids. Germline V gives CDR1 SGHDN, CDR2 FVKESK. The CDR3: CASSQARLISGANVLTF. CDR3 sequence (DNA): TGTGCCAGCAGCCAAGCCAGGCTAATCTCTGGGGCCAACGTCCTGACTTTC.

V usage is TRBV5-5 and J usage is TRBJ2-1; possibly TRBD1 for D (6 bases). This CDR3 spans 16 amino acids. CDR1 is SGHKS, CDR2 YYEKEE, per germline (reference sequence). Trimming pared 1 base from V and 3 bases from J, leaving 14 bases between. Written as DNA, the CDR3 is TGTGCCAGCAGCTTGAGTGCCAGGGGTTTCTACAATGAGCAGTTCTTC. Translated: CASSLSARGFYNEQFF.

V gene TRBV28 combines with J gene TRBJ2-3; 9 positions agree with TRBD2. The CDR3 has 16 residues. After removal of 6 bases from V and 2 bases from J, the junction contained 9 bases not matched to a gene. Germline values: CDR1 MDHEN, CDR2 SYDVKM. The chain's CDR3 is CASSAWASGVTDTQYF. The CDR3 region has the DNA TGTGCCAGCAGCGCCTGGGCTAGCGGGGTCACAGATACGCAGTATTTT.

The chain joins TRBV21-1 to TRBJ1-6; the table assigns TRBD1, which was not confirmed against the DNA. TRBV21-1 is flagged as a pseudogene. CDR3 size: 14 residues. The CDR3 DNA is TGTGCCCGCCAGGTAGAAGGTTCTAATTCACCCCTCCACTTT. Its protein is CARQVEGSNSPLHF.

The CDR3 DNA sequence: TGTGCCAGCAGCGAACGACATGGGGGGGAGACCCAGTACTTC. Translating it yields CASSERHGGETQYF. The chain is built from TRBV7-8 and TRBJ2-5; possibly TRBD2 for D (6 bases). Trimming cost V 5 bases and J 5 bases, with 15 bases left between them. The CDR3 runs 14 residues. The germline gives CDR1 SGHVS, CDR2 FQNEAQ.

The chain combines TRBV12-5 with TRBJ1-5; TRBD1 is a possible D gene (5 bases). Germline CDR1 reads LGHNT; CDR2 reads FRNRAP. The CDR3 is made up of 14 amino acids. Trimming cost V 5 bases and J 4 bases, with 12 bases left between them. CDR3 loop: CASGPEGANQPQHF. The CDR3 DNA reads TGTGCTAGTGGTCCCGAAGGGGCAAATCAGCCCCAGCATTTT.

The chain couples TRBV6-6 to TRBJ2-7; D may be TRBD2 (5 bases). V lost 3 bases and J lost 2, with 11 bases in between. The CDR3 contains 14 residues. The V gene's germline CDR1 is MNHNY and CDR2 SVGAGI (reference sequence). The DNA for the CDR3 is TGTGCCAGCAGTTATGCTGGACTCGCCTACGAGCAGTACTTC. Translated, it gives CASSYAGLAYEQYF.

This rearrangement joins TRBV7-9 to TRBJ1-4; no firm D call. The CDR3 loop spans 15 amino acids. Deletions cut 3 bases from V and 5 bases from J, with 13 bases between. Germline loops: CDR1 SEHNR, CDR2 FQNEAQ (reference sequence). The CDR3 region is CASSFGGRINEKLFF. The DNA of the CDR3 is TGTGCCAGCAGCTTCGGAGGACGGATAAATGAAAAACTGTTTTTT.

The chain recombines TRBV27 with TRBJ1-6; a weak D match, TRBD1 (6 bases). V was clipped by 5 bases and J by 7 bases, with 12 bases between them. The CDR3 runs to 14 residues. Germline V CDR1 and CDR2: MNHEY, SMNVEV (reference sequence). This chain's CDR3 is CASSPGATNSPLHF. The CDR3 bases are TGTGCCAGCAGTCCGGGGGCCACGAATTCACCCCTCCACTTT.

CDR3 bases: TGTGCCAGCAGCGCTGCCGGGCTAGCGGGGACGGATGAGCAGTTCTTC. The encoded protein is CASSAAGLAGTDEQFF. This chain links TRBV9 with TRBJ2-1; 9 bases match TRBD2. Germline CDR1 reads SGDLS; CDR2 reads YYNGEE. With 3 bases clipped from V and 8 bases from J, the junction kept 12 bases outside the gene matches. The CDR3 runs to 16 residues.

This chain uses TRBV5-6 with TRBJ2-1, with D hard to call. Trimming cost V 3 bases and J 8 bases, with 9 bases left between them. The germline CDR1 and CDR2 sequences are SGHDT and YYEEEE. The CDR3 has 12 residues. The CDR3 protein is CASSSGFDEQFF. The DNA for the CDR3 is TGTGCCAGCAGCTCTGGTTTCGATGAGCAGTTCTTC.

The chain links TRBV7-9 to TRBJ1-5; possible D gene TRBD1, 5 bases. V lost 1 base and J 3 bases, leaving 7 bases between the germline ends. The germline CDR1 and CDR2 sequences are SEHNR and FQNEAQ (reference sequence). The CDR3 loop spans 14 amino acids. The CDR3 reads CASSLGRDNQPQHF. In DNA form, the CDR3 reads TGTGCCAGCAGCTTAGGCAGGGACAATCAGCCCCAGCATTTT.

The chain joins TRBV5-4 to TRBJ1-1, with D maybe TRBD1 (6 bases). Trimming pared 7 bases from V and 0 bases from J, leaving 16 bases between. Per germline, CDR1 SGHNT and CDR2 YYREEE (reference sequence). The length of the CDR3 is 15 residues. The CDR3 DNA reads as TGTGCCAGCGGCCAAGGGGGGGCGATGAACACTGAAGCTTTCTTT. Its translation: CASGQGGAMNTEAFF.

V is TRBV27 and J is TRBJ2-7, with TRBD1 matching over 7 bases. The trim removed 2 bases at V and 1 base at J, leaving 14 bases unmatched. The germline V gene encodes CDR1 MNHEY and CDR2 SMNVEV (reference sequence). This CDR3 has 18 residues. CDR3 coding DNA: TGTGCCAGCAGTTTAGCCATAGACAGGGAAGGGGGATCCTACGAGCAGTACTTC. Amino acid sequence: CASSLAIDREGGSYEQYF.

The chain uses TRBV5-1 and TRBJ2-3; D may be TRBD1 (5 bases). CDR3 size: 13 residues. V was pared by 0 bases and J by 5 bases, with 7 bases between. Germline lookup yields CDR1 SGHRS and CDR2 YFSETQ. Written as DNA, the CDR3 is TGCGCCAGCAGCTTGGGGGGCCAAGATACGCAGTATTTT. This sequence encodes CASSLGGQDTQYF.

V gene TRBV15 combines with J gene TRBJ1-2, with a weak D call TRBD1 (5 bases). Between the trimmed V and J ends, which lost 3 bases and 2 bases, there was a span of 16 bases. Germline V gives CDR1 LNHNV, CDR2 YYDKDF (reference sequence). This CDR3 spans 16 amino acids. The CDR3 is CATSRGGWDRNYGYTF. DNA for the CDR3: TGTGCCACCAGCAGGGGGGGGTGGGACCGAAACTATGGCTACACCTTC.

The chain joins TRBV6-5 to TRBJ2-3, with D possibly TRBD2 on 5 matching bases. Germline V gene sequence: CDR1 MNHEY, CDR2 SVGAGI. Trimming shortened V by 4 bases and J by 6 bases, and 17 bases separated the two germline ends. The CDR3 consists of 15 residues. The chain's CDR3 is CASSSPGPPGDTQYF. Here the CDR3 DNA reads TGTGCCAGCAGTTCCCCGGGCCCACCGGGGGATACGCAGTATTTT.

V and J are TRBV10-3 and TRBJ2-1, with D perhaps matching TRBD2 (5 bases). V was trimmed by 3 bases and J by 6 bases, leaving 15 bases between them. CDR1 and CDR2 from the germline V gene are ENHRY and SYGVKD. This CDR3 is 15 amino acids long. The CDR3 is CAISEGSLAINEQFF. CDR3 nucleotide sequence: TGTGCCATCAGTGAAGGGAGTCTAGCAATCAATGAGCAGTTCTTC.